These 5 T cell receptor beta chains share one sample of origin, sequenced in a study of Ad26.COV2.S vaccination and SARS-CoV-2 variants. Treatment denoted: some 19 received Ad26.COV2.S at low or high dose, single or two shots; five or six received placebo; per-sample allocation not given. Material that was analyzed had been drawn on day 63 after the first vaccine or placebo injection. TCRdb keeps only in-frame clones here, not all; method: immunoSEQ multiplex PCR. Among approximately 460,000 clones listed, 89% were seen once. The sequences come from peripheral blood, collected in a trial of Ad26.COV2.S vaccine versus placebo. All receptors come from a person aged 18 to 65 who received the Ad26.COV2.S COVID-19 vaccine or a placebo.

The CDR3 region is CASSAKYRDRAAEAFF. Here the CDR3 DNA reads TGTGCCAGCAGCGCAAAATACCGGGACAGGGCGGCTGAAGCTTTCTTT. V and J are TRBV5-4 and TRBJ1-1; 9 bases line up with TRBD1. The CDR3 length is 16 residues. With 4 bases clipped from V and 6 bases from J, the junction kept 13 bases outside the gene matches. CDR1 is SGHNT and CDR2 is YYREEE in the germline V gene (reference sequence).

The chain carries TRBV2 and TRBJ1-3, with TRBD1 as a possible D gene (6 bases). V was shortened by 4 bases and J by 4 bases, with 11 bases between the two germline ends. CDR3 length: 14 amino acids. Looked up from germline, CDR1 is SNHLY and CDR2 is FYNNEI. The CDR3 region has the DNA TGTGCCAGCAGTGTTGAGGGGGACGGAAACACCATATATTTT. This gives the protein CASSVEGDGNTIYF.

The rearrangement links TRBV6-2 or TRBV6-3 to TRBJ2-5, with unresolved D. CDR3 length: 12 amino acids. The germline V gene encodes CDR1 MNHEY and CDR2 SVGEGT. The V gene lost 2 bases and the J gene lost 7 bases, with 8 bases spanning the gap. The CDR3 coding sequence is TGTGCCAGCAGTTACGCATCTGGGACCCAGTACTTC. Its protein product is CASSYASGTQYF.

This chain connects TRBV28 to TRBJ2-1; 7 nucleotides match TRBD2. Looked up from germline, CDR1 is MDHEN and CDR2 is SYDVKM. V shed 3 bases, J shed 9 bases, and the junction held 5 bases outside the gene matches. The CDR3 is 13 amino acids. The CDR3 loop reads CASSFPGGGEQFF. CDR3 nucleotide sequence: TGTGCCAGCAGTTTTCCGGGAGGCGGTGAGCAGTTCTTC.

This rearrangement joins TRBV5-1 to TRBJ1-2, with 9 bases aligning to TRBD1. This CDR3 has 16 amino acids. V was pared by 4 bases and J by 3 bases, with 10 bases of the junction left unmatched. Germline V gives CDR1 SGHRS, CDR2 YFSETQ. For the CDR3, the DNA is TGCGCCAGCAGCCAAAGGACAGGGGCGCAGGACTATGGCTACACCTTC. This translates into CASSQRTGAQDYGYTF.